Below are 14 T cell receptor beta chains sequenced from a single sample in a study of regulatory T cells in long-lasting Graves disease. Indicated time point: newly diagnosed GD, antithyroid drugs for less than 3 months. Extracted RNA from PBMCs served as the source of the TCR library. According to the study, TCR beta libraries were built with iRepertoire HTBI primers and CDR3-region Arm-PCR. A single record per CDR3 protein comes from TCRdb applying MiXCR to the multiplex PCR reads. The table lists 450,000 to 650,000 distinct CDR3 sequences, about 16% of them singletons. These sequences were also reported in another study, on T cells in Graves' hyperthyroidism and ophthalmopathy.

The material sequenced was peripheral blood mononuclear cells (PBMCs), taken at new diagnosis, from a patient treated with antithyroid drugs. Every receptor here comes from a woman aged 40-60 years with Graves disease.

There are many counts of this clonotype. The chain carries TRBV2 and TRBJ1-1; D is unclear. CDR3 length: 13 residues. The V end was cut by 1 base, the J end by 1 base, with 4 bases between. CDR1 SNHLY and CDR2 FYNNEI come from the germline V gene. CDR3 region: CASSEETNTEAFF. DNA of the CDR3: TGTGCCAGCAGTGAAGAGACGAACACTGAAGCTTTCTTT.

This chain links TRBV7-8 with TRBJ2-2; 9 positions agree with TRBD1. Germline V gives CDR1 SGHVS, CDR2 FQNEAQ. CDR3 length: 14 residues. V trimming: 8 bases; J trimming: 5 bases; junction bases outside the gene matches: 6. CDR3 amino acids: CASLTGGATGELFF. CDR3 bases: TGTGCCAGCCTTACAGGGGGCGCGACCGGGGAGCTGTTTTTT.

The table lists this clonotype with many counts. The CDR3 bases are TGCAGCGTTGCCGGGCAGGGGCAGCCCCAGCATTTT. Protein: CSVAGQGQPQHF. The gene calls are TRBV29-1 and TRBJ1-5; tentative D call: TRBD1 (6 bases). The length of the CDR3 is 12 residues. Trimming took 4 bases from V and 7 from J, leaving 11 bases between them. Germline lookup yields CDR1 SQVTM and CDR2 ANQGSEA.

This clonotype was detected ten times or more. The chain carries TRBV12-3 or TRBV12-4 and TRBJ1-5; possible D gene TRBD1, 5 bases. The CDR3 is made up of 15 amino acids. Trimming removed 8 bases from V and 4 bases from J, with 18 bases in between. This chain's CDR3 is CASGGGAGINQPQHF. The CDR3 DNA is TGTGCCAGCGGTGGTGGAGCAGGGATAAATCAGCCCCAGCATTTT.

This chain links TRBV4-2 with TRBJ2-2; possibly TRBD2 for D (6 bases). Germline values: CDR1 LGHNA, CDR2 YNFKEQ. This CDR3 has 16 residues. V was clipped by 4 bases and J by 0 bases, with 12 bases between them. The CDR3 sequence is CASSLALAANTGELFF. The CDR3 DNA follows: TGTGCCAGCAGCCTAGCACTAGCCGCGAACACCGGGGAGCTGTTTTTT.

V is TRBV15 and J is TRBJ2-7; tentatively, D is TRBD1 (6 bases). V was pared by 3 bases and J by 5 bases, with 14 bases between. The V gene's germline CDR1 is LNHNV and CDR2 YYDKDF (reference sequence). The CDR3 has 14 amino acids. CDR3 sequence (DNA): TGTGCCACCAGCAGCGCCGGGGACATCCACGAGCAGTACTTC. Residues: CATSSAGDIHEQYF.

The chain uses TRBV5-1 and TRBJ2-2; D remains unclear. CDR3 length: 15 residues. CDR1 and CDR2 from the germline V gene are SGHRS and YFSETQ. V shed 3 bases and J shed 6 bases, with 15 bases lying between them. For the CDR3, the DNA is TGCGCCAGCAGCTCCACCAATCGGTTGGCCGGGGAGCTGTTTTTT. It translates to CASSSTNRLAGELFF. The full variable domain, in which reference TRBV5-1 and TRBJ2-2 provide the parts outside the CDR3, is KAGVTQTPRYLIKTRGQQVTLSCSPISGHRSVSWYQQTPGQGLQFLFEYFSETQRNKGNFPGRFSGRQFSNSRSEMNVSTLELGDSALYLCASSSTNRLAGELFFGEGSRLTVL.

This clonotype appeared many times. This chain joins TRBV2 and TRBJ1-3; a possible D gene is TRBD1 (5 bases). V was cut by 8 bases and J by 7 bases, with 9 bases left in between. Germline CDR1 is SNHLY and CDR2 is FYNNEI. The CDR3 spans 11 residues. CDR3 in DNA: TGTGCCAGCGGGACCGCCAACACCATATATTTT. It is translated as CASGTANTIYF. Full variable domain (outside the CDR3, taken from reference TRBV2 and TRBJ1-3): EPEVTQTPSHQVTQMGQEVILRCVPISNHLYFYWYRQILGQKVEFLVSFYNNEISEKSEIFDDQFSVERPDGSNFTLKIRSTKLEDSAMYFCASGTANTIYFGEGSWLTVV.

This rearrangement joins TRBV19 to TRBJ1-1, with D possibly matching TRBD1 (5 bases). Germline CDR1 LNHDA, CDR2 SQIVND (reference sequence). The CDR3 runs 15 residues. V shed 3 bases and J shed 0 bases, with 11 bases lying between them. The CDR3 reads CASSMGTRVNTEAFF. CDR3 sequence (DNA): TGTGCCAGTAGTATGGGTACCAGGGTGAACACTGAAGCTTTCTTT.

The sample holds a few counts of this clonotype. One base away lies a much larger clone, so this may be a sequencing read error. Because it lacks the conserved phenylalanine or tryptophan at the end, this CDR3 is likely a read error. This rearrangement joins TRBV2 to TRBJ1-1, with D possibly TRBD1 on 6 matching bases. There are 13 residues in the CDR3. Trimming removed 8 bases from V and 6 bases from J, with 16 bases in between. Germline V gene sequence: CDR1 SNHLY, CDR2 FYNNEI. The CDR3 protein is CASPRQAGSEAFS. CDR3 coding DNA: TGTGCCAGCCCAAGACAGGCGGGGTCTGAAGCTTTCTCT.

The chain recombines TRBV20-1 with TRBJ1-4; TRBD1 is a possible D gene (6 bases). CDR3 length: 15 residues. V was shortened by 3 bases and J by 5 bases, with 16 bases between the two germline ends. Germline CDR1 is DFQATT and CDR2 is SNEGSKA (reference sequence). The CDR3 sequence: CSARVQGGLNEKLFF. DNA of the CDR3: TGCAGTGCTAGGGTACAGGGTGGGCTAAATGAAAAACTGTTTTTT.

This clonotype has ten or more counts. The chain recombines TRBV28 with TRBJ1-1; no definite D call. From germline, CDR1 is MDHEN and CDR2 SYDVKM. Trimming took 1 base from V and 7 from J, leaving 13 bases between them. This CDR3 has 14 amino acids. The CDR3 region is CASSLFKEEGEAFF. Written as DNA, the CDR3 is TGTGCCAGCAGTTTATTCAAGGAAGAGGGTGAAGCTTTCTTT.

The chain joins TRBV5-4 to TRBJ2-5; TRBD2 matches 8 bases. The CDR3 has 16 residues. V lost 1 base to trimming and J lost 5 bases; unmatched junction nucleotides: 10. Germline assignment: CDR1 SGHNT and CDR2 YYREEE (reference sequence). CDR3 loop: CASSLWAGGAVETQYF. Here the CDR3 DNA reads TGTGCCAGCAGCTTGTGGGCCGGGGGGGCCGTGGAGACCCAGTACTTC.

The CDR3 DNA is TGCAGTGCTAGACCGAACGTGGCTAGCGGGGTTCTCTCCTACAATGAGCAGTTCTTC. Translation: CSARPNVASGVLSYNEQFF. This chain links TRBV20-1 with TRBJ2-1; 9 nucleotides line up with TRBD2. The CDR3 runs 19 residues. With V trimmed by 2 bases and J by 0 bases, 14 bases remained unmatched. Germline V lookup: CDR1 DFQATT, CDR2 SNEGSKA (reference sequence).